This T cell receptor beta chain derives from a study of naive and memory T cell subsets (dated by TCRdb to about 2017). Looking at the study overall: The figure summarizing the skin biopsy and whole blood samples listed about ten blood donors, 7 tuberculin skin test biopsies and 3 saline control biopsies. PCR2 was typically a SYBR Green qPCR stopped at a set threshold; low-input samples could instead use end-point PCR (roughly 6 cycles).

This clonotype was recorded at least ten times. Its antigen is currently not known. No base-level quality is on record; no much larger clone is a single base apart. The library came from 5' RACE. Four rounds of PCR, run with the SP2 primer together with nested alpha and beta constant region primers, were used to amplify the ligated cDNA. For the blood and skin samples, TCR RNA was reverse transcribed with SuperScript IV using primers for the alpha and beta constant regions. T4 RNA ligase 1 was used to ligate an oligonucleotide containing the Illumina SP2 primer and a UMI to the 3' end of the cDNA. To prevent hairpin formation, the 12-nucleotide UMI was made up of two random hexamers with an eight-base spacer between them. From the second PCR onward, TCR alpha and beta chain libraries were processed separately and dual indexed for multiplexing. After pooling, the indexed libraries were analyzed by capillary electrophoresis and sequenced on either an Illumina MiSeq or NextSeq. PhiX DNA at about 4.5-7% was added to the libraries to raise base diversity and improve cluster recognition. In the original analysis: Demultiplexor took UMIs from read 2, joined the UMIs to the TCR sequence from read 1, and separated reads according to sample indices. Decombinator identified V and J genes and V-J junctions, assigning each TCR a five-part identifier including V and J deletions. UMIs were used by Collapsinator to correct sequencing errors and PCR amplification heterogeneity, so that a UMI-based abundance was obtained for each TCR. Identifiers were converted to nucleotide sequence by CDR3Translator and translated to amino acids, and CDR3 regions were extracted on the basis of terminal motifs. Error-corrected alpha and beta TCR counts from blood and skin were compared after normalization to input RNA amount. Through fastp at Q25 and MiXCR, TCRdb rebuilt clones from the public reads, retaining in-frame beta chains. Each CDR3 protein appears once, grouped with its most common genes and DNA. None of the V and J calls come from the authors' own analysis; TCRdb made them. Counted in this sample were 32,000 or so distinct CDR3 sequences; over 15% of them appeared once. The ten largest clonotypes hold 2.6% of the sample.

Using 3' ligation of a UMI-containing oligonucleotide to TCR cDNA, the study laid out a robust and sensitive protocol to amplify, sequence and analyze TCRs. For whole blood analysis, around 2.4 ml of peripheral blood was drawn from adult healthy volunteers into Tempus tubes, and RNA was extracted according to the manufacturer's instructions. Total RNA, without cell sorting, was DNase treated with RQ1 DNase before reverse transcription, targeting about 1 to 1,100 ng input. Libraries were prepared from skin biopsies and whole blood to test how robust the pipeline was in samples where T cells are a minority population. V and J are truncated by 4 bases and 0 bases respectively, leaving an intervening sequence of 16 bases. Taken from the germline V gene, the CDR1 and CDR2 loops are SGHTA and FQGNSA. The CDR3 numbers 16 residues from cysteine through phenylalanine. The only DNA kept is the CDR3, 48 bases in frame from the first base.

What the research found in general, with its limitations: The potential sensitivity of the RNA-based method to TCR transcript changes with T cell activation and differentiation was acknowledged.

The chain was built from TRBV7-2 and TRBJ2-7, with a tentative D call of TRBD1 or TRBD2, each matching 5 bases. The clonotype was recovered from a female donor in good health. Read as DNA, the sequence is TGTGCCAGCAGCTATGAGGGACCTATTACCTCCTACGAGCAGTACTTC. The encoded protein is CASSYEGPITSYEQYF.